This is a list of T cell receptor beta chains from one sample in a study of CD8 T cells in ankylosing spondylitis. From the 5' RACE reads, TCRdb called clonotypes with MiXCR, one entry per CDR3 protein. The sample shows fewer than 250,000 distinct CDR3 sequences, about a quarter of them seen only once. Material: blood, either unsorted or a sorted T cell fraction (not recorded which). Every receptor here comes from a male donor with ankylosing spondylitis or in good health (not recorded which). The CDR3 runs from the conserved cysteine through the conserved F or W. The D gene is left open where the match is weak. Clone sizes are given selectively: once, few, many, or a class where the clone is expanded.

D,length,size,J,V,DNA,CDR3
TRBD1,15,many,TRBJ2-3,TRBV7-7,TGTGCTAGCAGCCCAGGACAGGACTTCACAGATACGCAGTATTTT,CASSPGQDFTDTQYF
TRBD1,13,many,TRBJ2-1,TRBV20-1,TGCAGTGGCGAGATCTCAGGGGGCAATGAGCAGTTCTTC,CSGEISGGNEQFF
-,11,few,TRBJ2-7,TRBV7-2,TGTGCCAGCAGCTACAGGACCGAGCAGTACTTC,CASSYRTEQYF
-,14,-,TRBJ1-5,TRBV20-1,TGCAGTGCCCCGAGAGGCGGAAGGGATCAGCCCCAGCATTTT,CSAPRGGRDQPQHF
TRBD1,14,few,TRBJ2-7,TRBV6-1,TGTGCCAGCAGCGCAGGGGGACCCTCCTACGAGCAGTACTTC,CASSAGGPSYEQYF
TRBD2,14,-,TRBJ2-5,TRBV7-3,TGTGCCAGCAGCCTAAGCGGGAGCGGAGAGACCCAGTACTTC,CASSLSGSGETQYF
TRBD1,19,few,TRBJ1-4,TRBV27,TGTGCCAGCAGTTTATATTGGGCAGGGGGCGGCCGCGGTAATGAAAAACTGTTTTTT,CASSLYWAGGGRGNEKLFF
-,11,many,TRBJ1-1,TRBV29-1,TGCAGCGGCCAGGGGCTGACTGAAGCTTTCTTT,CSGQGLTEAFF
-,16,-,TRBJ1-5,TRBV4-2,TGTGCCAGCAGCCAAGACGACTCCAATAGCAATCAGCCCCAGCATTTT,CASSQDDSNSNQPQHF
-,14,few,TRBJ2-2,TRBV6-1,TGTGCCAGCAGAAGGACTGATAACACCGGGGAGCTGTTTTTT,CASRRTDNTGELFF
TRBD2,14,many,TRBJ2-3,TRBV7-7,TGTGCTAGCAGCTTATCAAGCGGGAGCGATACGCAGTATTTT,CASSLSSGSDTQYF
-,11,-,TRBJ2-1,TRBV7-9,TGTGCCAGCAGCCCCCGGGACTGTCAGTTCTTC,CASSPRDCQFF
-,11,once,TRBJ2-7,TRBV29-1,TGCAGCGTTCAGGGTCCCTACGAGCAGTACTTC,CSVQGPYEQYF
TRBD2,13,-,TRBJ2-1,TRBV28,TGTGCCAGCACCAGCGGGAGTCTGGATGAGCAGTTCTTC,CASTSGSLDEQFF
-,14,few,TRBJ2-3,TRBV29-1,TGCAGCGTGGAACTAGCCGCCAGCACAGATACGCAGTATTTT,CSVELAASTDTQYF
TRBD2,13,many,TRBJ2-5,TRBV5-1,TGCGCCAGCAGCGCCCGGGAGGTGGAGACCCAGTACTTC,CASSAREVETQYF
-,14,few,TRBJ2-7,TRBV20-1,TGCAGTGCCACCTATACTAGGCCGCCCTACGAGCAGTACTTC,CSATYTRPPYEQYF
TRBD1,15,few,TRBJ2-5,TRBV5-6,TGTGCCAGCAGCTTGGTACAGGGGGCCCAAGAGACCCAGTACTTC,CASSLVQGAQETQYF